The clone carrying this TCR beta chain was seen ten or more times. Its target is not known. Study-wide points: Tumor memory CD4+ T cell TCR gene usage clustered with blood and lymph node memory CD4+ cells and lymph node naive CD4+ cells.

CDR1 is SGHNT, CDR2 YYREEE, per germline (reference sequence). CDR3 size: 15 residues. The V end lost 1 base, the J end lost 6 bases, and 15 bases lay between the germline ends. Full-length variable regions came from constant-region reverse primers plus semi-nested Nested Universal Primer A PCR. TCRdb ran MiXCR on the 5' RACE reads and lists one entry per CDR3 protein. Here the sample spans roughly 64,000 distinct CDR3 sequences, approximately 22% being singletons. The specimen was memory CD4+ T cells sorted from a lymph node. Described subset: memory CD4+ T cells, CD4+CD45RO+CD25-. This clonotype was obtained from a female donor with breast cancer. The rearrangement uses TRBV5-4 and TRBJ2-3, with a possible D match to TRBD2 (6 bases). The CDR3 loop reads CASSLTGGPGDTQYF. The DNA of the CDR3 is TGTGCCAGCAGCTTGACTGGAGGGCCGGGCGATACGCAGTATTTT. The entire variable domain, with the rest obtained from reference TRBV5-4 and TRBJ2-3, is as follows: ETGVTQSPTHLIKTRGQQVTLRCSSQSGHNTVSWYQQALGQGPQFIFQYYREEENGRGNFPPRFSGLQFPNYSSELNVNALELDDSALYLCASSLTGGPGDTQYFGPGTRLTVL.